These 3 T cell receptor beta chains were all obtained from the same sample, sequenced in a study of T cells in women clearing cervical HPV infection. Some clones are missing from TCRdb's copy, which holds only in-frame ones; the method was immunoSEQ multiplex PCR. The specimen's table records roughly 9,000 clones. Sequenced material: blood buffy coat. The receptor source for this set is a woman aged 18 to 75 with a cervical HPV16 infection that either progressed to CIN3+ or cleared (not recorded which).

This clone is labeled medium-sized based on frequency. The CDR3 end falls 3 residues outside the read, so it is completed with the germline J gene. The V call is TRBV20-1, the J call TRBJ2-5; maybe TRBD1 (6 bases). CDR1 and CDR2 (germline): DFQATT, SNEGSKA (reference sequence). Trimming stripped 4 bases from V and 3 bases from J, with 18 bases between. This CDR3 has 15 amino acids. CDR3 protein: CSAKEGQTFEETQYF. The CDR3 DNA, read in part, is TGCAGTGCTAAAGAAGGACAGACCTTCGAAGAGACC.

Comments on this clone: The read is 3 residues too short to cover the CDR3 end, so that end is filled in from the germline J gene. This rearrangement joins TRBV29-1 to TRBJ2-2, with D possibly matching TRBD1 (5 bases). The germline V gene encodes CDR1 SQVTM and CDR2 ANQGSEA. This CDR3 is built from 13 residues. The CDR3 loop reads CSVVGAGANVLFF. The sequenced part of the CDR3 DNA is TGCAGCGTTGTTGGGGCTGGGGCCAACGTG.

This clone is medium-sized (0.01 to 0.1%) by frequency. The sequence runs out 3 residues before the end of the CDR3; the remainder is reconstructed from the germline J gene. J is TRBJ1-1 and V is TRBV7-6; D gene uncertain. Trimming stripped 4 bases from V and 2 bases from J, with 2 bases between. CDR3 length: 11 amino acids. Germline CDR1 and CDR2: SGHVS and FNYEAQ. The CDR3 reads CASSSNTEAFF. Partial CDR3 DNA: TGTGCCAGCAGCTCTAACACTGAA. Using reference TRBV7-6 and TRBJ1-1 for the parts outside the CDR3, the full variable domain is GAGVSQSPRYKVTKRGQDVALRCDPISGHVSLYWYRQALGQGPEFLTYFNYEAQQDKSGLPNDRFSAERPEGSISTLTIQRTEQRDSAMYRCASSSNTEAFFGQGTRLTVV.